One T cell receptor beta chain is described in this entry. Its antigen remains unidentified. Looked up from germline, CDR1 is SGHRS and CDR2 is YFSETQ. This CDR3 has 14 amino acids. V lost 4 bases to trimming and J lost 5 bases, with 16 bases between them. This sample was taken from a study of regulatory T cells in long-lasting Graves disease. Study-wide findings and caveats: Persistent disease was characterized by preferential usage of TRBV28, TRBJ1-2 and TRBJ2-5.

Arm-PCR of CDR3 regions with iRepertoire HTBI primers generated TCR beta libraries. TCRdb processed the multiplex PCR reads anew with MiXCR; each CDR3 protein has one entry. The sample gives around 500,000 distinct CDR3 sequences, about 12% of which show up once; roughly 9.3% is in the top ten. The time point: newly diagnosed GD, antithyroid drugs for less than 3 months. After RNA was extracted from PBMCs, the TCR library was made from it. The sample was also reused in another study, on T cells in Graves' hyperthyroidism and ophthalmopathy. According to that study: The HTBI primer set served for first-round RT-PCR of the TCR CDR3.

Sequencing used peripheral blood mononuclear cells (PBMCs), obtained at new diagnosis, from a patient treated with antithyroid drugs. The clonotype originates from a woman in her 30s with Graves disease. The chain is built from TRBV5-1 and TRBJ2-7, with D possibly called TRBD1 or TRBD2 (6 bases each). The CDR3 DNA reads as TGCGCCAGCAGCGTCGCGGGACAATACGACGAGCAGTACTTC. Its protein product is CASSVAGQYDEQYF.